This T cell receptor beta chain was captured by sequencing in a study of cytomegalovirus exposure and HLA in healthy donors. Study at large: The approximately 700 first-cohort repertoires shared a platform with the 110 or so validation repertoires, as reported in a later analysis. The study's findings and limits: Usually a TCR sequence was rare, but some public TCRs were found in many donors. TCR beta chains numbering 164 were designated cytomegalovirus-associated.

This clone was seen just once. Its antigen is not known. Sequenced by immunoSEQ multiplex PCR; TCRdb stores in-frame clones only, minus some. The table has about 74,000 clones, 90% to 95% seen once; the top ten hold about 2.1%. The CDR3 runs to 17 residues. Germline values: CDR1 MGHRA, CDR2 YSYEKL. The V and J ends lost 0 bases and 4 bases, in that order; junction bases with no gene match: 10. The chain uses TRBV4-1 and TRBJ2-3; 7 bases are shared with TRBD2. Sequencing was performed on PBMCs. The clonotype originates from a young woman in good health and CMV-seropositive. This CDR3 is CASSQEPGLVVSDTQYF. The CDR3 nucleotides read TGCGCCAGCAGCCAAGAACCCGGACTAGTTGTTTCAGATACGCAGTATTTT.